This TCR beta chain was identified in a study of control samples from healthy donors and cancer patients. TCRdb's table, derived via immunoSEQ multiplex PCR, lists solely in-frame clones and lacks some. The sample lists about 110,000 clones, around 80% occurring once. After removal of 8 bases from V and 3 bases from J, the junction contained 5 bases not matched to a gene. CDR3 size: 13 residues. Germline CDR1 reads MDHEN; CDR2 reads SYDVKM. The TCR comes from a man aged 18 to 30 in good health. Material for sequencing was blood. This chain links TRBV28 with TRBJ2-7, with 9 positions matching TRBD1. The CDR3 DNA reads TGTGCCAGCCGGACAGGGGACTTCTACGAGCAGTACTTC. Protein product: CASRTGDFYEQYF. Variable domain in full (rest from reference TRBV28 and TRBJ2-7): DVKVTQSSRYLVKRTGEKVFLECVQDMDHENMFWYRQDPGLGLRLIYFSYDVKMKEKGDIPEGYSVSREKKERFSLILESASTNQTSMYLCASRTGDFYEQYFGPGTRLTVT.